This T cell receptor (beta chain) came from a study of shared clonotypes between healthy human individuals. Study information: A couple of women and a few men aged 18 to 49 made up the donors.

General study results and limits: Large depth notwithstanding, sorted-subset sequencing proved incomplete by rarefaction.

A note on this clone: The antigen is unknown.

CDR1 and CDR2 from the germline V gene are MNHNS and SASEGT. The CDR3 loop spans 15 amino acids. With 4 bases removed from V and 7 bases from J, the gap between germline ends came to 17 bases. Each sorted subset replicate got 200 ng genomic DNA, 30,000 or so genomes. Profiling relied on immunoSEQ multiplex PCR, and the TCRdb table lists in-frame clones only, not all of them. The sample contains over a million clones, around 75% of which appear only once. Everyone who donated was a Caucasian adult who lived in Nashville, Tennessee. This clonotype was obtained from a man between 18 and 29 years old in good health. The sample taken for sequencing was memory CD4+ T cells sorted from blood. Subset here: CD45RA-negative fraction. The rearrangement links TRBV6-1 to TRBJ1-5; the D is unclear. The chain's CDR3 is CASSAYIQAAQPQHF. The CDR3 nucleotides are TGTGCCAGCAGTGCCTATATTCAGGCGGCCCAGCCCCAGCATTTT.